The rows below give T cell receptor beta chains drawn from one sample of a study of OX40 agonist ivuxolimab in advanced cancers. TCRdb keeps only in-frame clones here, not all; method: immunoSEQ multiplex PCR. The table includes about 69,000 clones, about four fifths detected once. The source was CD4+ or CD8+ T cells sorted from blood, collected in a trial of the OX40 agonist ivuxolimab. These receptors originate from an adult with an advanced solid tumor such as melanoma, head and neck, liver or kidney cancer. The CDR3 runs from the conserved cysteine through the conserved F or W. Fields, in order: J gene, V gene, clone size, D gene, CDR3 DNA, CDR3 protein. D genes are given only for firm matches. Clone size is stated in some rows and not others, as once, few, many or a class when expanded.

TRBJ2-3 TRBV28 - TRBD2 TGTGCCAGCAGTACCCCTGAGAGGAGCGGGAGGGTTGAGCAGTATTTT CASSTPERSGRVEQYF
TRBJ1-1 TRBV5-1 - - TGCGCCAGCAGCTTGCTAGGACAGAACACTGAAGCTTTCTTT CASSLLGQNTEAFF
TRBJ2-5 TRBV5-1 - TRBD2 TGCGCCAGCAGTTCCGGACTAGCGGGAGGGGGATGGGAGACCCAGTACTTC CASSSGLAGGGWETQYF
TRBJ1-5 TRBV4-1 - - TGCGCCAGCAGCCCAACGACCCCGACAGGTAGTGGCAATCAGCCCCAGCATTTT CASSPTTPTGSGNQPQHF
TRBJ1-5 TRBV7-9 few TRBD1 TGTGCCAGCAGCTTAGGGGGACAGGGTGGGCCCCAGCATTTT CASSLGGQGGPQHF
TRBJ1-5 TRBV30 few TRBD1 TGTGCCTGGAGTGTACAAAGGACAGGTCATCAGCCCCAGCATTTT CAWSVQRTGHQPQHF
TRBJ1-1 TRBV9 - - TGTGCCAGCAGCGTAGCATTCTCCACTGAAGCTTTCTTT CASSVAFSTEAFF
TRBJ1-1 TRBV15 few - TGTGCCACCAGCAGAGAGCTGAACACTGAAGCTTTCTTT CATSRELNTEAFF
TRBJ2-7 TRBV11-2 - TRBD2 TGTGCCAGCAGCGCTCGTTCCCCAGCGGGAGGGCCTAGCCACGAGCAGTACTTC CASSARSPAGGPSHEQYF
TRBJ2-3 TRBV11-2 - - TGTGCCAGCAGCCTAGGGGCCGGACAGAGGGATACGCAGTATTTT CASSLGAGQRDTQYF
TRBJ2-3 TRBV10-1 - TRBD2 TGCGCCAGCAGTAGCGGACTAGCGGGGAACACAGATACGCAGTATTTT CASSSGLAGNTDTQYF
TRBJ1-2 TRBV27 - - TGTGCCAGCAGGGGAGGGGACTCCTATGGCTACACCTTC CASRGGDSYGYTF
TRBJ1-2 TRBV2 - - TGTGCCAGCAGTGAAGACCTGGGGGGGTATGGCTACACCTTC CASSEDLGGYGYTF
TRBJ2-7 TRBV28 - - TGTGCCAGCAAGGGGGGGCTAACCTACGAGCAGTACTTC CASKGGLTYEQYF
TRBJ2-1 TRBV5-4 - - TGTGCCAGCAGCCCCCCAGGTAGCGGCTCCTACAATGAGCAGTTCTTC CASSPPGSGSYNEQFF
TRBJ1-1 TRBV20-1 few - TGCAGTGCTCGCGCGGACACTGAAGCTTTCTTT CSARADTEAFF
TRBJ1-1 TRBV7-6 - - TGTGCCAGCAGCCAGACAGGTCCACCGTCCCCTGAAGCTTTCTTT CASSQTGPPSPEAFF
TRBJ2-7 TRBV11-2 - TRBD1 TGTGCCAGCAGCTCGGACAGGGGGAACTACGAGCAGTACTTC CASSSDRGNYEQYF
TRBJ2-7 TRBV4-1 - - TGCGCCAGCAGCCAGGCCGGGACCGTAGACTACGAGCAGTACTTC CASSQAGTVDYEQYF
TRBJ2-6 TRBV28 - TRBD2 TGTGCCAGCAGCTCGTTCGGGGGGACTGGGGCCAACGTCCTGACTTTC CASSSFGGTGANVLTF
TRBJ2-4 TRBV18 - - TGTGCCAGCTCGCCCGGGGAGATTCAGTACTTC CASSPGEIQYF
TRBJ1-5 TRBV2 - - TGTGCCAGCAGACCCTGGGGTGGCAATCAGCCCCAGCATTTT CASRPWGGNQPQHF
TRBJ1-5 TRBV28 - - TGTGCCAGCAGTTTAGCGGACGGATATCAGCCCCAGCATTTT CASSLADGYQPQHF
TRBJ2-5 TRBV7-9 - TRBD2 TGTGCCAGCAGCCCCAGCGGGGGGGCCGGAGAGACCCAGTACTTC CASSPSGGAGETQYF
TRBJ2-7 TRBV11-2 once - TGTGCCAGCAGCTTAGTTGGAAGGTACGAGCAGTACTTC CASSLVGRYEQYF
TRBJ2-2 TRBV6-1 - - TGTGCCAGCAGTGAACCAGGCACTCACACCGGGGAGCTGTTTTTT CASSEPGTHTGELFF
TRBJ2-1 TRBV2 - - TGTGCCAGCAGCGAGCGGAGGCTCAATGAGCAGTTCTTC CASSERRLNEQFF
TRBJ2-7 TRBV7-9 - - TGTGCCAGCAGCTTAGATGTGGTGGGGGCCCGCGAGCAGTACTTC CASSLDVVGAREQYF
TRBJ2-1 TRBV27 - TRBD2 TGTGCCAGCAGTTTATCGGGGACTAGCGGGAGATTAACCTACAATGAGCAGTTCTTC CASSLSGTSGRLTYNEQFF
TRBJ2-5 TRBV6-6 - - TGTGCCAGCAGTTACTCCAGCGGGCGCCCGGAGACCCAGTACTTC CASSYSSGRPETQYF
TRBJ1-2 TRBV30 - - TGTGCCTGGATGGTGGGGGCGGATGGCTACACCTTC CAWMVGADGYTF
TRBJ1-6 TRBV7-6 few - TGTGCCAGCAGCTTACAGGGGTATTCACCCCTCCACTTT CASSLQGYSPLHF
TRBJ2-3 TRBV13 - - TGTGCCAGCAGCTTCTTGGCGGACCCAAGCACAGATACGCAGTATTTT CASSFLADPSTDTQYF
TRBJ2-5 TRBV11-2 - - TGTGCCAGCAGCTCCGGTCCAGGCCGAGAGACCCAGTACTTC CASSSGPGRETQYF
TRBJ2-5 TRBV5-1 - - TGCGCCAGCAGCTCAACAGGGTGGGTAGAGACCCAGTACTTC CASSSTGWVETQYF
TRBJ2-7 TRBV28 few TRBD2 TGTGCCAGCAGTTCGCCCGGGACTAGCGGGAGGCCCTACGAGCAGTACTTC CASSSPGTSGRPYEQYF
TRBJ1-4 TRBV14 - - TGTGCCAGCAGCCCCGCCCAGGGGACAACTAATGAAAAACTGTTTTTT CASSPAQGTTNEKLFF